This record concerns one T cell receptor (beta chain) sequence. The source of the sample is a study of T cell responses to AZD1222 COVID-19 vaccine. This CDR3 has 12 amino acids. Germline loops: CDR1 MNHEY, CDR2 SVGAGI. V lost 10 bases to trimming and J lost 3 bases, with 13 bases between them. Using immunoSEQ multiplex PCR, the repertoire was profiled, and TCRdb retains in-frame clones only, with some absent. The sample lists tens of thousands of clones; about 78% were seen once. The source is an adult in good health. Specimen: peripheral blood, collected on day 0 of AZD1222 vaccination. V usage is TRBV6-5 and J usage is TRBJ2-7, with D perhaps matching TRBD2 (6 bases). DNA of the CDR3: TGTGCCACCGCGGGAATGTTCTACGAGCAGTACTTC. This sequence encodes CATAGMFYEQYF.